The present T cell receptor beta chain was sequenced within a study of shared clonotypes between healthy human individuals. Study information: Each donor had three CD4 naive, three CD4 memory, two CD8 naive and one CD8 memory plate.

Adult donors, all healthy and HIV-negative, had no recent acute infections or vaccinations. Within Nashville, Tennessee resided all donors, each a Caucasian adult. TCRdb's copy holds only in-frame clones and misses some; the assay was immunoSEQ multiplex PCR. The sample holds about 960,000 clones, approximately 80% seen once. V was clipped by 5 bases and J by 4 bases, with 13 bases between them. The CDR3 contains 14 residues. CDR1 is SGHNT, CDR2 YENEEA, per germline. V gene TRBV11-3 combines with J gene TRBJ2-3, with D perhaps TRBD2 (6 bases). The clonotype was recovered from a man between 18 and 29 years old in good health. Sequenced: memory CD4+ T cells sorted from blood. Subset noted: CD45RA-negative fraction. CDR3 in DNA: TGTGCCAGCAGCCGCTACGGGAGTTCAGATACGCAGTATTTT. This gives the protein CASSRYGSSDTQYF.